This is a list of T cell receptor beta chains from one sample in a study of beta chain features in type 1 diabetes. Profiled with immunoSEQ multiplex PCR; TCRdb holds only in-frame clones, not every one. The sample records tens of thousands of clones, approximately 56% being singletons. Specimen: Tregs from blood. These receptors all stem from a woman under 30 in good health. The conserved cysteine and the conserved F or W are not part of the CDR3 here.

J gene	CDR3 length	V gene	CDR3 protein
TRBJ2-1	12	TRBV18	ASSPLSGFNEQF
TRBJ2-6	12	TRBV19	ASSAGPQANVLT
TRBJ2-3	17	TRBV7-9	ASSSSDPKTSGSSDTQY
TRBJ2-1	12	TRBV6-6	ASNDERLYNEQF
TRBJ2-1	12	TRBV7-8	ASSLTGWGNEQF
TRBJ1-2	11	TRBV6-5	ASSRGQTYGYT
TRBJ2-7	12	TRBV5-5	ASSSSGGSYEQY
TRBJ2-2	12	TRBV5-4	ASSWGQRSGELF
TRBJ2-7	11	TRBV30	AWRGQGGYEQY
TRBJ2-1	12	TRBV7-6	ASSPQTSRNEQF
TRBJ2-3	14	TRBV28	ASSPQAGGPGDTQY
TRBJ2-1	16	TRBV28	ASSPNDGAEDSYNEQF
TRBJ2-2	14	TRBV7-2	ASSLAAGSNTGELF
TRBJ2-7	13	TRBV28	ASSSLGQGAHEQY
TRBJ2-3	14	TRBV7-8	ASSFGGTSSTDTQY
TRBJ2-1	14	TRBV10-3	AISESKGISYNEQF
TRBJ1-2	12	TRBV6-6	ASSYSTRGRGYT
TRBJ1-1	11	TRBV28	ASSFRLRAEVF
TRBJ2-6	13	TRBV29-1	SVEIATVGANVLT
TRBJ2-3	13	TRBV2	ASKHEGQSGNTQY
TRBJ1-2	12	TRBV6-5	ASSYRTGPYGYT
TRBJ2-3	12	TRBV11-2	ASSLGGPPDTQY
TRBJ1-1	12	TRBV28	ASTSGQGDTEAF
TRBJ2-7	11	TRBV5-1	ASSFGIAYEQY
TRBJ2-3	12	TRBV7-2	ASSLGPSADTQY
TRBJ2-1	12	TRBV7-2	ASGRDRSYNEQF
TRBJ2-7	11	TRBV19	ASSITLRDEQY
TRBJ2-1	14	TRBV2	ASSSPQGYLSDEQF
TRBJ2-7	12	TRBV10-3	AITPSSWADEQY
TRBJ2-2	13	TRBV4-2	ASSFRDRNTGELF
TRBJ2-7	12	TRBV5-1	ASSQWTGDNEQY
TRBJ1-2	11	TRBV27	ASSTQTFAGYT
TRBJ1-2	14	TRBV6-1	ASSERGDGFFYGYT
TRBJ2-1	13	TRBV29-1	STDTKTVIYNEQF
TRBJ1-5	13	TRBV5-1	ASSLYGESNQPQH
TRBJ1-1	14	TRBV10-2	ASSDGGARGYTEAF
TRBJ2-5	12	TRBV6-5	ASRQSGRAETQY
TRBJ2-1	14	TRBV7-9	ASSLVLKPSYNEQF
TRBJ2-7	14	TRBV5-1	ASSRSLDGQAYEQY
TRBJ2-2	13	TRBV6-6	ASEREGRDTGELF
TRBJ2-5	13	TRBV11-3	ASSFGQGTQETQY
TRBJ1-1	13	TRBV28	ASSLGGYRNTEAF
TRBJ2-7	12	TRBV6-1	ASTRQRGSYEQY
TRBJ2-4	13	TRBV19	ASSIDGGRGNIQY
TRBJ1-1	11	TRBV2	ASSDRGQTEAF
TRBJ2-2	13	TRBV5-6	ASSSKLAPTGELF
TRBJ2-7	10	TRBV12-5	ASGLDTGRQY
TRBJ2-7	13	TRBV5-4	ASSLAGTSGYEQY
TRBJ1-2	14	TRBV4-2	ASSQDSAGGNYGYT
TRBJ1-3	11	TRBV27	ASSVVAGNTIY
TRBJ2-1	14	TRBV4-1	ASSHATSGRGNEQF
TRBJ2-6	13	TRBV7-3	ASSSTGVRANVLT
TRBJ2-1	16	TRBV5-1	ASSTRPRTGNIYNEQF